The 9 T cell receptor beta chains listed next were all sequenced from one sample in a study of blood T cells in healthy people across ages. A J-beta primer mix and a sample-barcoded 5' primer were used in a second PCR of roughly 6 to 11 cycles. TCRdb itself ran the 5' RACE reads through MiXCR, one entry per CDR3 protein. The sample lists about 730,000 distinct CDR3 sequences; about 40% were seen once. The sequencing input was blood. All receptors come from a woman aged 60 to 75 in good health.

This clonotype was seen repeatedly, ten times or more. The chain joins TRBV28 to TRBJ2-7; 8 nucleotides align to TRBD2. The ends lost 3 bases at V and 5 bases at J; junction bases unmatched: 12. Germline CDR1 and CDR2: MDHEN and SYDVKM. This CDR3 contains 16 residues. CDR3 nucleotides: TGTGCCAGCAGTTTCCTTAGCGGGACGCTTTATAACGAGCAGTACTTC. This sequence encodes CASSFLSGTLYNEQYF.

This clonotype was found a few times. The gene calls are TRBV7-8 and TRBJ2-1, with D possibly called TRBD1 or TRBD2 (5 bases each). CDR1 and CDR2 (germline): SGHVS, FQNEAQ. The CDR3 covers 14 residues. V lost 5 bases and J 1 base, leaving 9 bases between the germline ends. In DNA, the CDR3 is TGTGCCAGCAGCCGAGGGGAATCCTACAATGAGCAGTTCTTC. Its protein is CASSRGESYNEQFF. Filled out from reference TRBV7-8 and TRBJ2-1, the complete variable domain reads GAGVSQSPRYKVAKRGQDVALRCDPISGHVSLFWYQQALGQGPEFLTYFQNEAQLDKSGLPSDRFFAERPEGSVSTLKIQRTQQEDSAVYLCASSRGESYNEQFFGPGTRLTVL.

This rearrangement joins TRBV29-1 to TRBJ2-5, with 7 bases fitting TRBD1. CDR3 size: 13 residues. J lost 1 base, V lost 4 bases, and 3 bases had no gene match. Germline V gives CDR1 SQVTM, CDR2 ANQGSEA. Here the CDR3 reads CSVGAGGQETQYF. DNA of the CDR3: TGCAGCGTTGGAGCAGGGGGCCAAGAGACCCAGTACTTC.

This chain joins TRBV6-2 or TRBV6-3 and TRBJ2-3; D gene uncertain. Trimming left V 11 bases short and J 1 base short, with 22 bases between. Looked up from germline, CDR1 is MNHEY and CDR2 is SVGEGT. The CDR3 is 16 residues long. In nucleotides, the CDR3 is TGTGCCTGCACCAACGCGATCGGAAAGGGCACAGATACGCAGTATTTT. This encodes CACTNAIGKGTDTQYF.

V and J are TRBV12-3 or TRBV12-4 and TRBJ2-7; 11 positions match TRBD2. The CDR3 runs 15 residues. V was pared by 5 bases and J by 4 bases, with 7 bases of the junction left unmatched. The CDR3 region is CASSQEGLAVYEQYF. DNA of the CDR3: TGTGCCAGCAGTCAAGAGGGACTAGCGGTATACGAGCAGTACTTC.

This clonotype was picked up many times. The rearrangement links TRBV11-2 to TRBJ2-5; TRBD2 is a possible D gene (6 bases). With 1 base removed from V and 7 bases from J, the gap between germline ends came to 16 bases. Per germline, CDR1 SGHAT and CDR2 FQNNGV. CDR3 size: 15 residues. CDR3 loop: CASSLGRGLGLTQYF. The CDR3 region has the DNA TGTGCCAGCAGCTTAGGTCGGGGGTTAGGGTTGACCCAGTACTTC. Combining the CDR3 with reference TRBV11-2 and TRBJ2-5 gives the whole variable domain EAGVAQSPRYKIIEKRQSVAFWCNPISGHATLYWYQQILGQGPKLLIQFQNNGVVDDSQLPKDRFSAERLKGVDSTLKIQPAKLEDSAVYLCASSLGRGLGLTQYFGPGTRLLVL.

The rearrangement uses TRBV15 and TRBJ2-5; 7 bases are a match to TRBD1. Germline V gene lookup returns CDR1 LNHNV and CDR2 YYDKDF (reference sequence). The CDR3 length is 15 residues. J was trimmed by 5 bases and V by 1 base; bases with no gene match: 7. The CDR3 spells CATSRVGTVEETQYF. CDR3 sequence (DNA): TGTGCCACCAGCAGAGTAGGGACAGTCGAGGAGACCCAGTACTTC.

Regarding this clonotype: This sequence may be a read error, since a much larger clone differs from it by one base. CDR3 residues: CASSQLAGDLSDEQYF. For the CDR3, the DNA is TGCGCCAGCAGCCAACTAGCGGGGGACCTATCCGACGAGCAGTACTTC. V and J are TRBV4-1 and TRBJ2-7, with 10 nucleotides matching TRBD2. The CDR3 has 16 residues. V lost 2 bases to trimming and J lost 5 bases; unmatched junction nucleotides: 9. Germline V CDR1 and CDR2: MGHRA, YSYEKL.

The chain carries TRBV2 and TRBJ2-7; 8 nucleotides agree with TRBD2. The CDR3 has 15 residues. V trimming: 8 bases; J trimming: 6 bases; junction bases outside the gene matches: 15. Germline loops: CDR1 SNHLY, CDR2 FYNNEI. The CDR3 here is CASRLITGTRGEQYF. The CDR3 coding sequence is TGTGCCAGCCGTCTTATTACCGGGACTAGAGGCGAGCAGTACTTC.